This TCR beta chain emerged from a study of blood T cells in healthy people across ages. Whole-study findings and limits: Because donor CMV status was unknown, expanded clonotype changes were possibly confounded. It was the long-lived donors that had more naive CD4+ cells and higher diversity than aged donors.

A second 7 to 11 cycle PCR used barcoded and J-beta primers. One entry per CDR3 protein results from TCRdb running MiXCR on the 5' RACE reads. The profile shows some 690,000 distinct CDR3 sequences, approximately 22% of them singletons. Researchers report isolating at least 7 million PBMCs per sample. CDR1 and CDR2 (germline): MNHEY, SVGAGI. The CDR3 sequence is 13 residues long. Of note for this clonotype: Its antigen is undetermined.

The chain combines TRBV6-5 with TRBJ2-7; 8 nucleotides agree with TRBD2. The J call may be in error: the DNA end matches TRBJ2-1 better. The sample was blood. This TCR came from a man between 65 and 85 years old in good health. The CDR3 DNA reads TGTGCCAGCAGTCGGGGGGGGAACAATGAGCAGTTCTTC. Its protein is CASSRGGNNEQFF.